This TCR beta chain was sequenced during a study of CD8+ T cells in alopecia areata. Across the study: Treated patients were given 5 to 10 mg oral tofacitinib twice daily. Study outcomes and limitations: There was only one nonresponder, so it was unclear how baseline CD8+ expansion relates to response. Scalp sequencing also captures normal skin's resident alphabeta T cells.

There are a few counts of this clone. The antigen remains undetermined. Sample treatment: oral pan-JAK inhibitor, 5-10 mg twice daily. Peripheral blood samples and lesional scalp punch biopsies were obtained from alopecia areata patients. Between the trimmed V and J ends, which lost 3 bases and 8 bases, there was a span of 7 bases. CDR3 length equals 11 residues. Germline V gives CDR1 ENHRY, CDR2 SYGVKD. Extraction of RNA preceded its reverse transcription into cDNA, which served as the sequencing template. Here immunoSEQ multiplex PCR was the method, and the copy in TCRdb shows in-frame clones only, minus some. The table includes about 180,000 clones, about 51% detected once.

Material: CD8+ T cells sorted from blood, obtained at roughly week 52, from a patient treated with tofacitinib. The source of this sequence is a human donor with alopecia areata. The chain joins TRBV10-3 to TRBJ2-5; D ambiguous. Here the CDR3 DNA reads TGTGCCATCAGTGACGGGTCTACCCAGTACTTC. It codes for CAISDGSTQYF.